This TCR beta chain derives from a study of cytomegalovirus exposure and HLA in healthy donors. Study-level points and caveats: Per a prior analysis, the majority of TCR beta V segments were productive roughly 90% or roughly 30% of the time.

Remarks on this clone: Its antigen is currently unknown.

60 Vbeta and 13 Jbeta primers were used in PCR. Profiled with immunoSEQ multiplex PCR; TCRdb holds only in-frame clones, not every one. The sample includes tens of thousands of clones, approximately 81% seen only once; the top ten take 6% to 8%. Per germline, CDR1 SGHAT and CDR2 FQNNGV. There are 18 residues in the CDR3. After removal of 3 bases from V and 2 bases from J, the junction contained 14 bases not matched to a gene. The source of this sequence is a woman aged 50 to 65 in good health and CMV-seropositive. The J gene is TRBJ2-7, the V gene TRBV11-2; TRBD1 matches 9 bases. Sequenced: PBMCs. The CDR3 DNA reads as TGTGCCAGCAGCTTTAGTTTCCCCGGGACAGGGCGACCCTACGAGCAGTACTTC. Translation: CASSFSFPGTGRPYEQYF.